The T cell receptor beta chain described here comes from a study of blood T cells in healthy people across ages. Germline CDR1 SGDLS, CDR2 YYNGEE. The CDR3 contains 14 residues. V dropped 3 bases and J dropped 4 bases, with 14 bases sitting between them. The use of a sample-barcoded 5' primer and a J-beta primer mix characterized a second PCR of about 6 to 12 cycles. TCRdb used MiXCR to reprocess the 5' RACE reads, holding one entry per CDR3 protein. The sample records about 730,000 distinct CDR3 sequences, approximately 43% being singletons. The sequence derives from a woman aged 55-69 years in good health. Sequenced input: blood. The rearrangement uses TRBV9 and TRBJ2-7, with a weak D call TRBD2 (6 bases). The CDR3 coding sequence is TGTGCCAGCAGCGCCTCCGGGAGTGGATACGAGCAGTACTTC. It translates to CASSASGSGYEQYF.